The clone carrying this TCR beta chain was counted at least ten times. The V gene's germline CDR1 is LNHDA and CDR2 SQIVND (reference sequence). Trimming left V 5 bases short and J 0 bases short, with 8 bases between. The CDR3 totals 13 residues. The sample originates from a study of CD8 T cells in ankylosing spondylitis. Via MiXCR, TCRdb re-called the 5' RACE reads, giving one row per CDR3 protein. The sample includes 200,000 to 300,000 distinct CDR3 sequences, roughly 10% seen only once; the top ten take about 2.5%. The clonotype comes from a male donor with ankylosing spondylitis or in good health (not recorded which). Sequenced: blood, either unsorted or a sorted T cell fraction (not recorded which). The chain combines TRBV19 with TRBJ2-7; D is perhaps TRBD1 (5 bases). This chain's CDR3 is CASSDQGSYEQYF. CDR3 DNA: TGTGCCAGTAGTGATCAGGGCTCCTACGAGCAGTACTTC.